The entry below gives a single T cell receptor beta chain sequence along with its context. What it binds is not known. The sample belongs to a study of OX40 agonist ivuxolimab in advanced cancers. Study overall: Enrollees could have had prior anti-PD-1, anti-PD-L1 or anti-CTLA-4 therapy, which 35% to 40% had received. Three dose-escalation patients had partial responses: one with hepatocellular carcinoma and two with cutaneous melanoma. Whole-study results and caveats: Relative to CD4+, CD8+ T cells held more expanded clones on average.

In germline, CDR1 is LNHDA, CDR2 SQIVND (reference sequence). This CDR3 has 16 residues. The V and J ends lost 4 bases and 0 bases respectively, with 13 bases between them. Libraries were prepared by immunoSEQ multiplex PCR; TCRdb keeps only in-frame clonotypes and omits some of them. The sample lists fewer than 25,000 clones, 86% seen once, with about 23% in the top ten. J is TRBJ2-1 and V is TRBV19; tentative D call: TRBD2 (6 bases). This receptor was taken from an adult with an advanced solid tumor such as melanoma, head and neck, liver or kidney cancer. The source was CD4+ or CD8+ T cells sorted from blood, collected in a trial of the OX40 agonist ivuxolimab. The CDR3 coding sequence is TGTGCCAGTAGTAGCCTGACTAGTCGCTCCTACAATGAGCAGTTCTTC. Amino acids: CASSSLTSRSYNEQFF.